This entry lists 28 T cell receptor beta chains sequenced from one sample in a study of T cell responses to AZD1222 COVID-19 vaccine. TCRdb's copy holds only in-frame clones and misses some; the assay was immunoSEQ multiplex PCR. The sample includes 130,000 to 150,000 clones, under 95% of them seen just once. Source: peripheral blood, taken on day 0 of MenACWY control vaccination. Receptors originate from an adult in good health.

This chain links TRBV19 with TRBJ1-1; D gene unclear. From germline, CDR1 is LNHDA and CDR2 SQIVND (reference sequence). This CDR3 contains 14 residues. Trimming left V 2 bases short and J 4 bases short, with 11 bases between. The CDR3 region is CASSIRQRVTEAFF. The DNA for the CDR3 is TGTGCCAGTAGTATAAGGCAGAGGGTCACTGAAGCTTTCTTT.

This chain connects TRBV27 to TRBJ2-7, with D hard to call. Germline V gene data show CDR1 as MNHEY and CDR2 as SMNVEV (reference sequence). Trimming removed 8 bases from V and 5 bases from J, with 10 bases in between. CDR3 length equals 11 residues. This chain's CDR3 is CASRIKDEQYF. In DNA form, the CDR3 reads TGTGCCAGCCGAATAAAGGACGAGCAGTACTTC.

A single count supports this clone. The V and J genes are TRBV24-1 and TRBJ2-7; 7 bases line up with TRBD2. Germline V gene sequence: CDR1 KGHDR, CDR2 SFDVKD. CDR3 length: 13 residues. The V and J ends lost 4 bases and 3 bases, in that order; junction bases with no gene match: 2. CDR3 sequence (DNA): TGTGCCACCAGTGACTCGGGAGGCTACGAGCAGTACTTC. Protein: CATSDSGGYEQYF.

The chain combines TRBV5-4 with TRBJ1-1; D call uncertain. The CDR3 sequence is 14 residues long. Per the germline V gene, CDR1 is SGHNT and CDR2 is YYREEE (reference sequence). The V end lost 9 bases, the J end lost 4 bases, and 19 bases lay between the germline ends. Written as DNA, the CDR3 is TGTGCCACGAACTTGAAGGGCAGTCCCACTGAAGCTTTCTTT. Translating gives CATNLKGSPTEAFF.

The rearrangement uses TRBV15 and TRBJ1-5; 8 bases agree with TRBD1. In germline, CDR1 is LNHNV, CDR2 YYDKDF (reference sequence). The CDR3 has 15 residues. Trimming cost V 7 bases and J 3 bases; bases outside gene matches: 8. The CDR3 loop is CATTTTGAYNQPQHF. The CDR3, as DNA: TGTGCCACCACCACGACAGGGGCCTACAATCAGCCCCAGCATTTT.

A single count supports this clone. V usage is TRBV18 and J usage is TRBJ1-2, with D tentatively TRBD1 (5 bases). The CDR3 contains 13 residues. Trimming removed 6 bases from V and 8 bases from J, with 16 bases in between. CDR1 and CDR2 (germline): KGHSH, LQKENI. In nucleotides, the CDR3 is TGTGCCAGCTCCTCCGGGACCGACGGGGGCTACACCTTC. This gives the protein CASSSGTDGGYTF.

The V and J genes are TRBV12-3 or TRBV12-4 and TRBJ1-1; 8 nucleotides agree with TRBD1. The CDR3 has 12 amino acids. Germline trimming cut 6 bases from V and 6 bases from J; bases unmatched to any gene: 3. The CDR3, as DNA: TGTGCCAGCAGACCAGGGGGCTCTGAAGCTTTCTTT. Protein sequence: CASRPGGSEAFF.

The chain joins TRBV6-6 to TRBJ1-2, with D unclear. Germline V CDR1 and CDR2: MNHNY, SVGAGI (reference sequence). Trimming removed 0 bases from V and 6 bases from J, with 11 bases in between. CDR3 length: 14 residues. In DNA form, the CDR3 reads TGTGCCAGCAGTTACTCGTTTGGGGAAAATGGCTACACCTTC. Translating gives CASSYSFGENGYTF.

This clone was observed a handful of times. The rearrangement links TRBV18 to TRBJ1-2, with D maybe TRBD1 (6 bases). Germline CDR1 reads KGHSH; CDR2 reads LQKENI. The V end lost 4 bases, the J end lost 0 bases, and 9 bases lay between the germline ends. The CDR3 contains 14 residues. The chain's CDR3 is CASSLGTSNYGYTF. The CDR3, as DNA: TGTGCCAGCTCACTCGGGACATCTAACTATGGCTACACCTTC. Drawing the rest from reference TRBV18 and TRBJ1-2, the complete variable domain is NAGVMQNPRHLVRRRGQEARLRCSPMKGHSHVYWYRQLPEEGLKFMVYLQKENIIDESGMPKERFSAEFPKEGPSILRIQQVVRGDSAAYFCASSLGTSNYGYTFGSGTRLTVV.

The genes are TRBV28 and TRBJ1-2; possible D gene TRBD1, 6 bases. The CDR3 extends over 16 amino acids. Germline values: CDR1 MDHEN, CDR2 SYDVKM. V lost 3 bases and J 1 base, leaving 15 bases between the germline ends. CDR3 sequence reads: CASSLKPGHYNYGYTF. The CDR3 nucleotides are TGTGCCAGCAGTTTGAAGCCGGGACACTATAACTATGGCTACACCTTC.

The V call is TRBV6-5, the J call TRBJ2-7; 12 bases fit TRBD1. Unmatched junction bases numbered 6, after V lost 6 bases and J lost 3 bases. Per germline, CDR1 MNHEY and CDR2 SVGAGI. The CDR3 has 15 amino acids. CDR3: CASRSGTGGFYEQYF. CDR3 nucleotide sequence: TGTGCCAGCAGGTCCGGGACAGGGGGCTTCTACGAGCAGTACTTC.

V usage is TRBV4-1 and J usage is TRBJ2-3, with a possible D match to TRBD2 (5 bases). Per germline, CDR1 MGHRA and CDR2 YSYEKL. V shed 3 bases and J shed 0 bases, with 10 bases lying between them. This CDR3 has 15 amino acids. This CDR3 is CASSHPLESTDTQYF. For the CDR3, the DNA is TGCGCCAGCAGCCATCCACTAGAGAGCACAGATACGCAGTATTTT.

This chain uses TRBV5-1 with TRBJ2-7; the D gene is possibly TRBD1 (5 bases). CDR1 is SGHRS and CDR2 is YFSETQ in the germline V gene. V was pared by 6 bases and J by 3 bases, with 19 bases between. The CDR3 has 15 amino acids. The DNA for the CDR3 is TGCGCCAGCACCTTAGGCCAGGAAGGGGTCTACGAGCAGTACTTC. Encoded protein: CASTLGQEGVYEQYF.

This CDR3 is CASSIGVVRGSLAKNIQYF. The CDR3 DNA follows: TGTGCCAGTAGTATAGGAGTTGTGAGGGGCTCCTTAGCCAAAAACATTCAGTACTTC. V is TRBV19 and J is TRBJ2-4; D may match TRBD1 or TRBD2 (5 bases each). V was cut by 1 base and J by 0 bases, with 19 bases left in between. CDR3 length: 19 residues. CDR1 and CDR2 from the germline V gene are LNHDA and SQIVND (reference sequence).

CDR3 bases: TGCAGCGTTGAAGGGGGTAAGAACTATGGCTACACCTTC. Translating it yields CSVEGGKNYGYTF. The chain links TRBV29-1 to TRBJ1-2; no clear D. Trimming took 1 base from V and 2 from J, leaving 8 bases between them. CDR1 and CDR2 (germline): SQVTM, ANQGSEA. There are 13 residues in the CDR3.

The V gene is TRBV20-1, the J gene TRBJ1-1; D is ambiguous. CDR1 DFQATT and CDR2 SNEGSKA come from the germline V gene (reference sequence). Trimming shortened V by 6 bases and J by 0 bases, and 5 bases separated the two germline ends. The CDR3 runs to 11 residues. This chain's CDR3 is CSARMNTEAFF. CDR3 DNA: TGCAGTGCCAGGATGAACACTGAAGCTTTCTTT.

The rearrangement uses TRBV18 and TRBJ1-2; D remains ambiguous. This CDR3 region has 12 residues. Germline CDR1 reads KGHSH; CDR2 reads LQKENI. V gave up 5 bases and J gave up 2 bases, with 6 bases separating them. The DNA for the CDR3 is TGTGCCAGCTCAGGGCGGAACTATGGCTACACCTTC. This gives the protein CASSGRNYGYTF.

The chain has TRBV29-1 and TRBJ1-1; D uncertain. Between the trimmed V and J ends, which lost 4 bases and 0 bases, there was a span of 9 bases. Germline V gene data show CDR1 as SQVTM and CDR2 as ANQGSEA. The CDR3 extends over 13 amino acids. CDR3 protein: CSVVTGMNTEAFF. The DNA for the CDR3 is TGCAGCGTTGTAACCGGCATGAACACTGAAGCTTTCTTT.

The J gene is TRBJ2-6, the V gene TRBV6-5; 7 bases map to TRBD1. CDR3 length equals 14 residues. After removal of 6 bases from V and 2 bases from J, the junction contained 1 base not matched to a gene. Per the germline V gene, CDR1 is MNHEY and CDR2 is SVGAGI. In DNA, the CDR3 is TGTGCCAGCAGGACAGGGCCTGGGGCCAACGTCCTGACTTTC. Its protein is CASRTGPGANVLTF.

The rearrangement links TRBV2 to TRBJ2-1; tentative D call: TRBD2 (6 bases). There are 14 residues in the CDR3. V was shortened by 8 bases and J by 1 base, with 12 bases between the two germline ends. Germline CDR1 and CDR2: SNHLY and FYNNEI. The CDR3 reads CASGGYQSYNEQFF. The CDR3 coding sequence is TGTGCCAGCGGAGGGTATCAGTCCTACAATGAGCAGTTCTTC. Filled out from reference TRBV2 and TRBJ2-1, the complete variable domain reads EPEVTQTPSHQVTQMGQEVILRCVPISNHLYFYWYRQILGQKVEFLVSFYNNEISEKSEIFDDQFSVERPDGSNFTLKIRSTKLEDSAMYFCASGGYQSYNEQFFGPGTRLTVL.

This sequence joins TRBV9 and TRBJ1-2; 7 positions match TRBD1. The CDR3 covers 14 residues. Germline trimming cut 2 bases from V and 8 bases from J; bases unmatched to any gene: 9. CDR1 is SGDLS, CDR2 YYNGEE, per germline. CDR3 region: CASSVDRESSGYTF. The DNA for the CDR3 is TGTGCCAGCAGCGTCGACAGGGAATCGAGCGGCTACACCTTC. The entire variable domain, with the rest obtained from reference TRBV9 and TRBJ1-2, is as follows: DSGVTQTPKHLITATGQRVTLRCSPRSGDLSVYWYQQSLDQGLQFLIQYYNGEERAKGNILERFSAQQFPDLHSELNLSSLELGDSALYFCASSVDRESSGYTFGSGTRLTVV.

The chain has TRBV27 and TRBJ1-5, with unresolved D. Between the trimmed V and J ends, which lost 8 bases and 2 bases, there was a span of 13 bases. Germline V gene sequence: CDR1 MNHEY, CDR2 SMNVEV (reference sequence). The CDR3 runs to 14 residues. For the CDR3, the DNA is TGTGCCAGCGGAGGTTTTGAAGGCAATCAGCCCCAGCATTTT. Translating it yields CASGGFEGNQPQHF.

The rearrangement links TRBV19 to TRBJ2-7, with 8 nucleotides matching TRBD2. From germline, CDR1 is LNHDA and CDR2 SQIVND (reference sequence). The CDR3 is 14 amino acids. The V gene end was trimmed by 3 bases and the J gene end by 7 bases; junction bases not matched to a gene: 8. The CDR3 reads CASSMVGRALEQYF. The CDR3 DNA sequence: TGTGCCAGTAGTATGGTCGGGAGGGCTTTGGAGCAGTACTTC.

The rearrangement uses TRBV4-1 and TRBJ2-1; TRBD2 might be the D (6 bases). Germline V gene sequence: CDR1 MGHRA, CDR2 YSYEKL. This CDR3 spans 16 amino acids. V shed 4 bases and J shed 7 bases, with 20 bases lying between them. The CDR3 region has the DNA TGCGCCAGCAGCCTTAAGAGACTAGGTGTGGGTAATGAGCAGTTCTTC. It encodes CASSLKRLGVGNEQFF.

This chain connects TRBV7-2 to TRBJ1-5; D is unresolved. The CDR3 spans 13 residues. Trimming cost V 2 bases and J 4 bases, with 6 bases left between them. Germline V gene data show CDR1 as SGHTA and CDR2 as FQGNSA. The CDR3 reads CASSLLTNQPQHF. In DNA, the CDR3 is TGTGCCAGCAGCTTACTCACGAATCAGCCCCAGCATTTT.

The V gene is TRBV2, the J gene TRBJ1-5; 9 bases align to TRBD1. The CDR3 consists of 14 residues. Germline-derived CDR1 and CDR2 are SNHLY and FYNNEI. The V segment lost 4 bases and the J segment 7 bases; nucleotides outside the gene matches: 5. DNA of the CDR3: TGTGCCAGCAGTGGACAGGGGGGTCACCAGCCCCAGCATTTT. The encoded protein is CASSGQGGHQPQHF.

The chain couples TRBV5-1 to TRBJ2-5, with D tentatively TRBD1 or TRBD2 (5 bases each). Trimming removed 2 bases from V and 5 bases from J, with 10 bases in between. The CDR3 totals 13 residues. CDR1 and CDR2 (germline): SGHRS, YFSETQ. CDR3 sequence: CASSFGGGETQYF. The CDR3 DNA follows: TGCGCCAGCAGCTTTGGGGGTGGGGAGACCCAGTACTTC.

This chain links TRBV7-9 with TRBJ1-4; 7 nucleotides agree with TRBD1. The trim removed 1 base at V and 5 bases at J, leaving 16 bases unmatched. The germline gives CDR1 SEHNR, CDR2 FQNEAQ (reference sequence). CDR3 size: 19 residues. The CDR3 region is CASSLGLYKGQATNEKLFF. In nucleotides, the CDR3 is TGTGCCAGCAGCTTAGGCCTCTATAAAGGACAGGCTACAAATGAAAAACTGTTTTTT.